This T cell receptor beta chain was observed in a study of blood T cell repertoires in COVID-19. Study-wide background: Samples representing acute and convalescent COVID-19 were sourced from the United States, Italy and Spain. T cells, B-cell-depleted T cells, or PBMCs supplied cDNA or gDNA.

This clone was found a few times. With V trimmed by 3 bases and J by 5 bases, 6 bases remained unmatched. This CDR3 contains 14 residues. Germline V gene data show CDR1 as SGHDT and CDR2 as YYEEEE. Authors' analysis steps: Amplification with reference gene primers provided the estimates of nucleated cell counts. Assay used: immunoSEQ multiplex PCR; TCRdb lists only in-frame clones, some missing. V and J calls and clone size are as listed in that table; D and trimming were resolved from the DNA. The sample lists about 180,000 clones; about 86% were seen once. The sample comprised peripheral blood. This clonotype was sampled from a man aged 45-65 years with active or convalescent COVID-19. V gene TRBV5-6 combines with J gene TRBJ1-2, with 8 bases that match TRBD1. The CDR3 DNA reads as TGTGCCAGCAGCTCCTCTACAGGGGGGTATGGCTACACCTTC. Amino acids: CASSSSTGGYGYTF.